One and the same sample provided the 21 T cell receptor beta chains below, sequenced in a study of T cell clonality in common variable immunodeficiency. Whole-study findings and limits: Reportedly, TCR beta sequences from common variable immunodeficiency showed fewer deletions and N-nucleotide insertions.

These receptors have no known antigen. Assay: immunoSEQ multiplex PCR; the TCRdb copy retains only in-frame clones and omits some. The sample offers under 2,500 clones and no singletons, the top ten holding 9.5% to 15%. What was sequenced was peripheral blood mononuclear cells. Receptor source: a human donor with common variable immunodeficiency.

This clone was found a few times. The read comes to an end 3 residues before the CDR3 does, leaving the germline J gene to fill in the end. The J gene is TRBJ2-1, the V gene TRBV7-9; tentatively, D is TRBD1 (5 bases). Germline V gene sequence: CDR1 SEHNR, CDR2 FQNEAQ (reference sequence). The V end was cut by 5 bases, the J end by 7 bases, with 15 bases between. The CDR3 has 14 amino acids. The covered CDR3 bases are TGTGCCAGCAGCCTCTCCACGACAGAAAATGAG. Amino acid sequence: CASSLSTTENE. The entire CDR3 protein reads CASSLSTTENEQFF.

This clone is classed as medium-sized. The read ends 3 residues before the CDR3 terminus; that terminus is restored from the germline J gene. This sequence joins TRBV20-1 and TRBJ1-5; a possible D gene is TRBD1 (6 bases). The CDR3 is made up of 13 amino acids. The V end was cut by 3 bases, the J end by 4 bases, with 10 bases between. Germline V gene data show CDR1 as DFQATT and CDR2 as SNEGSKA (reference sequence). CDR3 bases read: TGCAGTGCTAGGAGTCAGGGGAATCAGCCC. Its translation is CSARSQGNQP. The full CDR3 sequence reads CSARSQGNQPQHF.

This clone qualifies as medium-sized. The read ends 3 residues before the CDR3 terminus; that terminus is restored from the germline J gene. The V gene is TRBV9, the J gene TRBJ2-7; weak D call: TRBD2 (5 bases). The CDR3 loop spans 12 amino acids. The V end lost 3 bases, the J end lost 6 bases, and 10 bases lay between the germline ends. Germline V gene data show CDR1 as SGDLS and CDR2 as YYNGEE. CDR3 DNA (partial): TGTGCCAGCAGCGCCTCTCGGGGCGAG. Protein sequence: CASSASRGE. The complete CDR3 reads CASSASRGEQYF.

This clone has just a few counts. Sequencing ends 3 residues short of the CDR3 end; the germline J gene provides the rest. This chain uses TRBV6-2 or TRBV6-3 with TRBJ2-7; 7 nucleotides line up with TRBD1. J lost 4 bases, V lost 5 bases, and 14 bases had no gene match. The CDR3 sequence is 16 residues long. CDR1 is MNHEY and CDR2 is SVGEGT in the germline V gene. CDR3 sequence reads: CASSPSLQGSLYEQYF. Incomplete CDR3 DNA: TGTGCCAGCAGTCCCTCTTTACAGGGGTCCCTATACGAG.

In the case of this clone: The CDR3 is cut off 3 residues early in the read; its end comes from the germline J gene. The chain is built from TRBV7-9 and TRBJ1-1; 8 bases are a match to TRBD1. The ends lost 3 bases at V and 3 bases at J; junction bases unmatched: 3. The CDR3 sequence is 14 residues long. Germline loops: CDR1 SEHNR, CDR2 FQNEAQ (reference sequence). The DNA read from the CDR3 is TGTGCCAGCAGCTTGGGACAGGACTACACTGAA. Translated, it gives CASSLGQDYTE. The full CDR3 protein reads CASSLGQDYTEAFF.

Comments on this clone: The read is 3 residues too short to cover the CDR3 end, so that end is filled in from the germline J gene. V is TRBV30 and J is TRBJ2-5, with TRBD2 identical over 15 bases. CDR3 size: 17 residues. J gave up 5 bases and V 1 base, and 8 bases lay outside the gene matches. CDR1 is GTSNPN and CDR2 is SVGIG in the germline V gene (reference sequence). CDR3 sequence reads: CAWSDGTSGRPRETQYF. CDR3 bases read: TGTGCCTGGAGTGATGGGACTAGCGGGAGGCCGAGGGAGACC. The variable domain in full, completed from reference TRBV30 and TRBJ2-5, reads SQTIHQWPATLVQPVGSPLSLECTVEGTSNPNLYWYRQAAGRGLQLLFYSVGIGQISSEVPQNLSASRPQDRQFILSSKKLLLSDSGFYLCAWSDGTSGRPRETQYFGPGTRLLVL.

This clone was seen more than once but under ten times. Coverage ceases 3 residues before the CDR3 finishes, and the germline J gene fills in the end. V is TRBV10-3 and J is TRBJ2-7; D remains unclear. Germline V gives CDR1 ENHRY, CDR2 SYGVKD. The CDR3 length is 12 residues. The V end lost 3 bases, the J end lost 3 bases, and 6 bases lay between the germline ends. The sequenced part of the CDR3 DNA is TGTGCCATCAGTGACGACTTCTACGAG. Protein sequence: CAISDDFYE. The whole CDR3 sequence reads CAISDDFYEQYF.

This clone appeared a few times. One junction end does not reproduce the germline sequence, and a read error may be involved. The read ends 3 residues early relative to the CDR3; the germline J gene fills the gap. The V gene is TRBV7-9, the J gene TRBJ2-5, with TRBD1 identical over 8 bases. This CDR3 has 15 residues. CDR1 SEHNR and CDR2 FQNEAQ come from the germline V gene (reference sequence). This CDR3 is CAGSLIAAQGGTQYF. CDR3 DNA (partial): TGTGCCGGCAGCTTAATAGCGGCACAGGGGGGGACC.

By its share, this clone is medium-sized (0.01 to 0.1%). Read data end 3 residues before the CDR3 end; the end is taken from the germline J gene. The rearrangement joins TRBV20-1 to TRBJ2-7; D remains ambiguous. Germline CDR1 is DFQATT and CDR2 is SNEGSKA (reference sequence). This CDR3 spans 13 amino acids. Trimming cost V 5 bases and J 3 bases, with 14 bases left between them. The CDR3 bases that were read are TGCAGTGCTGAGGATATACAGTACTACGAG. It yields the protein CSAEDIQYYE. The CDR3 reads in full as CSAEDIQYYEQYF.

As to this clone: The DNA ends 3 residues before the CDR3 does, and the rest of the CDR3 is filled in from the germline J gene. V usage is TRBV18 and J usage is TRBJ2-5; TRBD1 agrees at 7 bases. V shed 2 bases and J 4 bases; nucleotides not matched to a gene: 10. Germline V lookup: CDR1 KGHSH, CDR2 LQKENI. This CDR3 region has 16 residues. Partial CDR3 DNA: TGTGCCAGCTCACCAAACGACAGGGCGTTAGGAGAGACC. Encoded protein: CASSPNDRALGET. The whole CDR3 reads CASSPNDRALGETQYF.

This clone has just a few counts. The read halts 3 residues ahead of the CDR3 end, with the missing end drawn from the germline J gene. The J gene is TRBJ2-1, the V gene TRBV20-1; TRBD1 agrees at 7 bases. From germline, CDR1 is DFQATT and CDR2 SNEGSKA (reference sequence). This CDR3 is 13 amino acids long. The V segment lost 5 bases and the J segment 3 bases; nucleotides outside the gene matches: 4. CDR3 residues: CSAHRGNYNEQFF. The DNA read from the CDR3 is TGCAGTGCTCACAGGGGAAACTACAATGAG.

This clone is categorized as medium-sized. The read ends 3 residues shy of where the CDR3 ends; the end is completed using the germline J gene. V usage is TRBV29-1 and J usage is TRBJ2-4, with 11 bases matching TRBD2. The germline V gene has CDR1 SQVTM and CDR2 ANQGSEA. This CDR3 contains 17 residues. V gave up 6 bases and J gave up 3 bases; unmatched junction bases: 13. The CDR3 loop is CSVLTSGTDFGKNIQYF. The DNA read from the CDR3 is TGCAGCGTCTTGACTAGCGGGACTGATTTTGGCAAAAACATT. Using reference TRBV29-1 and TRBJ2-4 for the parts outside the CDR3, the full variable domain is SAVISQKPSRDICQRGTSLTIQCQVDSQVTMMFWYRQQPGQSLTLIATANQGSEATYESGFVIDKFPISRPNLTFSTLTVSNMSPEDSSIYLCSVLTSGTDFGKNIQYFGAGTRLSVL.

By its share, this clone is medium-sized. The read terminates 3 residues ahead of where the CDR3 ends, so the germline J gene completes it. The chain has TRBV19 and TRBJ2-7; TRBD1 agrees at 9 bases. The CDR3 is made up of 15 amino acids. V shed 2 bases and J 6 bases; nucleotides not matched to a gene: 8. Germline lookup yields CDR1 LNHDA and CDR2 SQIVND (reference sequence). The CDR3 reads CASSIRGQGNIEQYF. The covered CDR3 bases are TGTGCCAGTAGTATAAGGGGACAGGGAAATATCGAG.

This clone was detected only a few times. The sequenced fragment ends 3 residues before the CDR3 boundary, so the rest is inferred from the germline J gene. The J gene is TRBJ1-1, the V gene TRBV20-1, with D tentatively TRBD1 (6 bases). CDR3 length equals 11 residues. Trimming left V 6 bases short and J 5 bases short, with 10 bases between. Germline CDR1 is DFQATT and CDR2 is SNEGSKA (reference sequence). The DNA read from the CDR3 is TGCAGTGCCCCCCAGGGGACTGAA. Translation: CSAPQGTE. In full, the CDR3 reads CSAPQGTEAFF.

By share, this clone ranks as medium-sized. The CDR3 end is not reached by the read, which stops 3 residues before it; the germline J gene fills it in. The chain combines TRBV7-2 with TRBJ1-1, with a possible D match to TRBD1 (5 bases). From germline, CDR1 is SGHTA and CDR2 FQGNSA. CDR3 length: 14 residues. Trimming took 0 bases from V and 4 from J, leaving 9 bases between them. The CDR3 is CASSLAGGFTEAFF. CDR3 DNA (partial): TGTGCCAGCAGCTTAGCGGGGGGGTTCACTGAA.

Concerning this clone itself: The read ends 3 residues before the CDR3 terminus; that terminus is restored from the germline J gene. The chain uses TRBV29-1 and TRBJ2-3, with TRBD1 identical over 10 bases. V lost 4 bases to trimming and J lost 3 bases; unmatched junction nucleotides: 4. This CDR3 has 14 amino acids. The V gene's germline CDR1 is SQVTM and CDR2 ANQGSEA. The CDR3: CSVGQGARTDTQYF. CDR3 bases read: TGCAGCGTTGGACAGGGGGCGAGGACAGATACG.

As regards this clone: The read terminates 3 residues before the CDR3 end, so the remaining end is supplied by the germline J gene. This chain uses TRBV5-1 with TRBJ2-7, with TRBD1 as a possible D gene (6 bases). Germline CDR1 and CDR2: SGHRS and YFSETQ. V gave up 4 bases and J gave up 3 bases, with 8 bases separating them. The CDR3 extends over 12 amino acids. CDR3 DNA (partial): TGCGCCAGCAGCCAACAGGGCTACGAG. This encodes CASSQQGYE. The whole CDR3 reads CASSQQGYEQYF.

Worth noting for this clone: Read coverage stops 3 residues before the CDR3 terminus; the germline J gene supplies the remainder. The chain uses TRBV7-2 and TRBJ2-2; D is unresolved. CDR1 is SGHTA and CDR2 is FQGNSA in the germline V gene. V lost 6 bases, J lost 7 bases, and 12 bases lay in between. CDR3 length: 13 amino acids. This chain's CDR3 is CASRQVEVGELFF. CDR3 bases read: TGTGCCAGCAGGCAGGTCGAGGTCGGGGAG.

Within the sample, this clone is medium-sized. The CDR3 is cut off 3 residues early in the read; its end comes from the germline J gene. The rearrangement joins TRBV7-9 to TRBJ1-6, with D possibly being TRBD1 (5 bases). V lost 10 bases and J 0 bases, leaving 13 bases between the germline ends. This CDR3 is built from 15 residues. Germline CDR1 is SEHNR and CDR2 is FQNEAQ (reference sequence). The sequenced part of the CDR3 DNA is TGTGCCATCGGGGGTGTGGGCTCCTATAATTCACCC. It codes for CAIGGVGSYNSP. The entire CDR3 is CAIGGVGSYNSPLHF.

By sample share, this clone is medium-sized. The read gets to within 3 residues of the CDR3 end, and the germline J gene fills in the rest. The rearrangement links TRBV2 to TRBJ2-1; no firm D call. The CDR3 is 14 amino acids. Germline values: CDR1 SNHLY, CDR2 FYNNEI. Deletions cut 1 base from V and 6 bases from J, with 10 bases between. CDR3 sequence: CASSEGLTINEQFF. CDR3 bases read: TGTGCCAGCAGTGAAGGCCTAACGATCAATGAG.

This clone is medium-sized by share. Coverage ceases 3 residues before the CDR3 finishes, and the germline J gene fills in the end. The gene calls are TRBV27 and TRBJ2-1, with TRBD2 matching over 12 bases. Germline CDR1 reads MNHEY; CDR2 reads SMNVEV (reference sequence). J was trimmed by 3 bases and V by 6 bases; bases with no gene match: 12. The CDR3 is 18 amino acids. CDR3 region: CASSRLAGGPRLYNEQFF. Incomplete CDR3 DNA: TGTGCCAGCAGCCGGCTAGCGGGAGGGCCGAGACTCTACAATGAG.